These 21 T cell receptor beta chains originate from one sample sequenced in a study of cytomegalovirus exposure and HLA in healthy donors. The PCR ran on 60 Vbeta and 13 Jbeta primers. Only in-frame clones appear in the TCRdb table, and some are missing; sequencing was by immunoSEQ multiplex PCR. The sample has tens of thousands of clones, approximately 82% seen once. What was sequenced was PBMCs. Source of these receptors: a woman younger than 35 in good health and CMV-seronegative.

The chain carries TRBV19 and TRBJ1-5; TRBD1 agrees at 12 bases. The trim removed 6 bases at V and 6 bases at J, leaving 9 bases unmatched. This CDR3 is built from 16 residues. The germline V gene has CDR1 LNHDA and CDR2 SQIVND (reference sequence). In nucleotides, the CDR3 is TGTGCCAGTAGCGCAACCGGGACAGGGGGCGTTCAGCCCCAGCATTTT. The encoded protein is CASSATGTGGVQPQHF.

The rearrangement joins TRBV7-9 to TRBJ1-1; 9 bases agree with TRBD1. The CDR3 is made up of 15 amino acids. V lost 1 base to trimming and J lost 3 bases; unmatched junction nucleotides: 3. The V gene's germline CDR1 is SEHNR and CDR2 FQNEAQ (reference sequence). This chain's CDR3 is CASSLEGTGYTEAFF. For the CDR3, the DNA is TGTGCCAGCAGCTTAGAGGGGACAGGGTACACTGAAGCTTTCTTT.

The chain links TRBV2 to TRBJ2-1; 7 bases map to TRBD2. This CDR3 region has 13 residues. Losses at the gene ends were 6 bases for V and 7 bases for J; bases not matched to a gene: 6. Germline CDR1 reads SNHLY; CDR2 reads FYNNEI. As DNA, the CDR3 is TGTGCCAGCAGAGCGGGAAGGGGAAATGAGCAGTTCTTC. It specifies CASRAGRGNEQFF.

The chain carries TRBV18 and TRBJ2-7; TRBD1 matches 10 bases. The germline CDR1 and CDR2 sequences are KGHSH and LQKENI. Unmatched junction bases numbered 6, after V lost 4 bases and J lost 3 bases. The CDR3 contains 15 residues. The CDR3 sequence: CASSLPGQGIYEQYF. The CDR3 DNA follows: TGTGCCAGCTCACTGCCGGGACAGGGGATCTACGAGCAGTACTTC.

V and J are TRBV6-5 and TRBJ2-5; TRBD2 aligns across 7 bases. Germline CDR1 is MNHEY and CDR2 is SVGAGI. V was clipped by 0 bases and J by 5 bases; unmatched bases: 9. The CDR3 has 16 residues. The CDR3 bases are TGTGCCAGCAGTTACTCTAGGGAGGGAGTAGGCGAGACCCAGTACTTC. Translating it yields CASSYSREGVGETQYF.

The rearrangement links TRBV11-3 to TRBJ2-5; 13 nucleotides agree with TRBD2. Per the germline V gene, CDR1 is SGHNT and CDR2 is YENEEA. V dropped 3 bases and J dropped 5; count of bases not matched to a gene: 3. CDR3 size: 15 residues. CDR3 protein: CASSFGLAGEETQYF. In nucleotides, the CDR3 is TGTGCCAGCAGCTTTGGACTAGCGGGAGAGGAGACCCAGTACTTC.

Note on this clone: A junction end diverges from the germline sequence, so it may reflect a read error. V is TRBV19 and J is TRBJ2-1, with D perhaps matching TRBD2 (5 bases). This CDR3 is built from 14 residues. CDR1 and CDR2 (germline): LNHDA, SQIVND (reference sequence). In DNA, the CDR3 is TGTGCGAGTAATGGCGGCAGTAGAGGGAGTGAGCAGTTCTTC. This encodes CASNGGSRGSEQFF.

CDR3 residues: CASSRFSNNEQFF. As DNA, the CDR3 is TGTGCCAGCAGTCGATTCAGTAACAATGAGCAGTTCTTC. This chain joins TRBV7-9 and TRBJ2-1; D not resolved. This CDR3 contains 13 residues. Germline V gives CDR1 SEHNR, CDR2 FQNEAQ (reference sequence). Trimming pared 6 bases from V and 5 bases from J, leaving 11 bases between.

The CDR3 sequence is CASARLAGRKEGEQFF. DNA of the CDR3: TGTGCCAGCGCAAGACTAGCGGGAAGGAAAGAGGGTGAGCAGTTCTTC. The chain combines TRBV11-2 with TRBJ2-1, with TRBD2 identical over 11 bases. The germline gives CDR1 SGHAT, CDR2 FQNNGV. The CDR3 has 16 amino acids. The V segment lost 8 bases and the J segment 9 bases; nucleotides outside the gene matches: 15.

This chain uses TRBV19 with TRBJ1-4; D gene unclear. Trimming cost V 4 bases and J 4 bases, with 10 bases left between them. The CDR3 extends over 14 amino acids. Germline V gene data show CDR1 as LNHDA and CDR2 as SQIVND (reference sequence). The CDR3 coding sequence is TGTGCCAGTAGTAGAACAGCTGATAATGAAAAACTGTTTTTT. Its translation is CASSRTADNEKLFF.

The J gene is TRBJ2-7, the V gene TRBV4-1; TRBD2 is a possible D gene (5 bases). CDR3 size: 14 residues. Germline V CDR1 and CDR2: MGHRA, YSYEKL. Trimming took 1 base from V and 0 from J, leaving 7 bases between them. The CDR3 region has the DNA TGCGCCAGCAGCCAAGGAGGGAACTCCTACGAGCAGTACTTC. Translating gives CASSQGGNSYEQYF.

The rearrangement uses TRBV19 and TRBJ1-4, with D unclear. From germline, CDR1 is LNHDA and CDR2 SQIVND (reference sequence). V gave up 4 bases and J gave up 8 bases, with 20 bases separating them. This CDR3 comprises 16 residues. CDR3 region: CASSRALPSSHEKLFF. Here the CDR3 DNA reads TGTGCCAGTAGTAGGGCCCTACCTTCTTCTCACGAAAAACTGTTTTTT.

The chain recombines TRBV7-3 with TRBJ2-2, with 9 bases fitting TRBD1. The CDR3 length is 15 residues. Germline-derived CDR1 and CDR2 are SGHTA and FQGTGA. The trim removed 6 bases at V and 4 bases at J, leaving 6 bases unmatched. CDR3 DNA sequence: TGTGCCAGCAGTCTGAGGACAGGGGCCACCGGGGAGCTGTTTTTT. This sequence encodes CASSLRTGATGELFF.

The V and J genes are TRBV28 and TRBJ2-7; 10 nucleotides line up with TRBD2. The ends lost 6 bases at V and 2 bases at J; junction bases unmatched: 4. Germline-derived CDR1 and CDR2 are MDHEN and SYDVKM. The CDR3 consists of 14 residues. CDR3 loop: CASRISGRAYEQYF. As DNA, the CDR3 is TGTGCCAGCAGAATCAGCGGGAGGGCCTACGAGCAGTACTTC.

The chain employs TRBV4-2 and TRBJ2-2; 8 bases match TRBD1. The CDR3 runs 15 residues. V was clipped by 4 bases and J by 3 bases; unmatched bases: 4. CDR1 and CDR2 from the germline V gene are LGHNA and YNFKEQ. CDR3 nucleotides: TGTGCCAGCAGCCGTAGGACAGGGCACACCGGGGAGCTGTTTTTT. Its translation: CASSRRTGHTGELFF.

J is TRBJ1-6 and V is TRBV19; 7 nucleotides match TRBD1. V lost 8 bases and J lost 0; bases outside the gene matches: 7. The CDR3 totals 16 residues. CDR1 is LNHDA and CDR2 is SQIVND in the germline V gene (reference sequence). DNA of the CDR3: TGTGCCAGTCTACCGGGACAGAACTCCTATAATTCACCCCTCCACTTT. It translates to CASLPGQNSYNSPLHF.

The V and J genes are TRBV28 and TRBJ1-6; D perhaps matches TRBD1 (6 bases). V lost 10 bases and J 6 bases, leaving 16 bases between the germline ends. CDR3 length equals 14 residues. The germline CDR1 and CDR2 sequences are MDHEN and SYDVKM. The CDR3 region has the DNA TGTGCCATCTTGACAGGTCACTCTAATTCACCCCTCCACTTT. It yields the protein CAILTGHSNSPLHF.

The chain carries TRBV28 and TRBJ2-7; D is possibly TRBD2 (6 bases). The length of the CDR3 is 14 residues. Per germline, CDR1 MDHEN and CDR2 SYDVKM. Between the trimmed V and J ends, which lost 7 bases and 2 bases, there was a span of 15 bases. The CDR3 region is CASTGGGAPYEQYF. In DNA, the CDR3 is TGTGCCAGCACCGGGGGTGGGGCCCCCTACGAGCAGTACTTC.

The V gene is TRBV15, the J gene TRBJ1-1; tentative D call: TRBD1 (5 bases). The CDR3 covers 14 residues. The V end was cut by 2 bases, the J end by 4 bases, with 11 bases between. Germline lookup yields CDR1 LNHNV and CDR2 YYDKDF (reference sequence). CDR3 coding DNA: TGTGCCACCAGCAGAAATGAAGGGGCCACTGAAGCTTTCTTT. It encodes CATSRNEGATEAFF. The whole variable domain, filled in from reference TRBV15 and TRBJ1-1, reads DAMVIQNPRYQVTQFGKPVTLSCSQTLNHNVMYWYQQKSSQAPKLLFHYYDKDFNNEADTPDNFQSRRPNTSFCFLDIRSPGLGDTAMYLCATSRNEGATEAFFGQGTRLTVV.

The rearrangement joins TRBV4-2 to TRBJ1-4; no clear D. The CDR3 covers 12 residues. Trimming removed 3 bases from V and 8 bases from J, with 7 bases in between. Germline CDR1 LGHNA, CDR2 YNFKEQ. The CDR3 loop reads CASSQLREKLFF. CDR3 DNA sequence: TGTGCCAGCAGCCAGCTCCGGGAAAAACTGTTTTTT.

This clone has only one observation. The V gene is TRBV28, the J gene TRBJ1-1; D not resolved. V was cut by 5 bases and J by 5 bases, with 9 bases left in between. CDR3 length: 12 amino acids. Per germline, CDR1 MDHEN and CDR2 SYDVKM. In nucleotides, the CDR3 is TGTGCCAGCAGTGCATCGGGGACTGAAGCTTTCTTT. Its protein is CASSASGTEAFF. Drawing the rest from reference TRBV28 and TRBJ1-1, the complete variable domain is DVKVTQSSRYLVKRTGEKVFLECVQDMDHENMFWYRQDPGLGLRLIYFSYDVKMKEKGDIPEGYSVSREKKERFSLILESASTNQTSMYLCASSASGTEAFFGQGTRLTVV.